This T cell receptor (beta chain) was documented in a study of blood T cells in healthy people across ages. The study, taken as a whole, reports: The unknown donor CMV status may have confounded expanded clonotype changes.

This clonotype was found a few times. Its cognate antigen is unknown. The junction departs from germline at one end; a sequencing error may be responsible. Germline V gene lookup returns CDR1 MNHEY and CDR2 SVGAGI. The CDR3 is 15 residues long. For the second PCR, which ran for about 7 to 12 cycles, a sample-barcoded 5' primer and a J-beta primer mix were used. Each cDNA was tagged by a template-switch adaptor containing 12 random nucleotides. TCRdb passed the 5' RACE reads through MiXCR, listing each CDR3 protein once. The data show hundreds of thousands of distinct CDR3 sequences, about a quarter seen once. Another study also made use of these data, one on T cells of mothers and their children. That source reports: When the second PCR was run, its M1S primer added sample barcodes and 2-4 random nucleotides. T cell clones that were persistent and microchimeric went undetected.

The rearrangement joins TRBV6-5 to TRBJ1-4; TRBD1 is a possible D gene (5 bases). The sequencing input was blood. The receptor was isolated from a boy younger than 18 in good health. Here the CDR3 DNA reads TGTGTCAGCTCCTGGGGCCGGTTAACTAATGAAAAACTGTTTTTT. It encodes CVSSWGRLTNEKLFF.